These T cell receptor beta chains were read from a single sample in a study of blood T cell repertoires in COVID-19. Assay: immunoSEQ multiplex PCR; the TCRdb copy retains only in-frame clones and omits some. The sample includes roughly 330,000 clones, 88% seen only once; the top ten take about 5%. The sample consisted of PBMCs or T cells enriched from blood (not recorded which). Source of these receptors: a man under 40 who had recovered from COVID-19. CDR3s include the opening cysteine and the closing phenylalanine or tryptophan. The D gene is left open where the match is weak. Size tells how often a clone was seen (once, few, many) or the class of an expanded clone, and some rows leave it out.

clone size,J gene,V gene,D gene,CDR3 protein,CDR3 DNA
.,TRBJ1-2,TRBV28,TRBD1,CASRKDRVFWGGYTF,TGTGCCAGCAGAAAGGACAGGGTCTTTTGGGGTGGCTACACCTTC
.,TRBJ2-7,TRBV6-5,TRBD1,CASSRTGNMVEQYF,TGTGCCAGCAGCCGGACAGGGAATATGGTCGAGCAGTACTTC
once,TRBJ2-7,TRBV7-6,TRBD1,CASSNPGQGSPYEQYF,TGTGCCAGCAGCAACCCAGGACAGGGGAGTCCCTACGAGCAGTACTTC
.,TRBJ2-1,TRBV30,TRBD1,CAWSLRTGLTPRPYNEQFF,TGTGCCTGGAGTTTACGGACAGGGCTAACCCCCCGGCCCTACAATGAGCAGTTCTTC
.,TRBJ1-1,TRBV19,.,CASRNHGGVNTEAFF,TGTGCCAGTAGAAACCATGGGGGGGTGAACACTGAAGCTTTCTTT
.,TRBJ1-5,TRBV18,.,CASSPTGWSNQPQHF,TGTGCCAGCTCACCCACAGGGTGGAGCAATCAGCCCCAGCATTTT
once,TRBJ2-7,TRBV3-1/TRBV3-2,.,CASSPDGRVYEQYF,TGTGCCAGCAGCCCGGACGGGAGAGTCTACGAGCAGTACTTC
.,TRBJ2-1,TRBV10-3,.,CAIRAGTQAFF,TGTGCCATCAGAGCCGGGACTCAGGCCTTCTTC
.,TRBJ1-1,TRBV27,TRBD1,CASSLFLGQGDTEAFF,TGTGCCAGCAGTTTATTCCTGGGACAGGGGGACACTGAAGCTTTCTTT
.,TRBJ2-7,TRBV11-2,.,CASSLVLEQYF,TGTGCCAGCAGCTTAGTACTCGAGCAGTACTTC
.,TRBJ2-7,TRBV6-5,.,CASDAPQGRSYEQYF,TGTGCCAGCGACGCCCCACAGGGAAGGTCCTACGAGCAGTACTTC
few,TRBJ1-4,TRBV5-1,.,CASSLEPGIEKLFF,TGCGCCAGCAGCTTGGAGCCGGGGATTGAAAAACTGTTTTTT
.,TRBJ2-3,TRBV10-1,TRBD2,CASSERLATGQYF,TGCGCCAGCAGTGAGCGACTAGCAACGGGGCAGTATTTT
.,TRBJ2-3,TRBV2,.,CASRNGWDRDSHADTQYF,TGTGCCAGCAGGAATGGATGGGATAGGGACTCCCACGCAGATACGCAGTATTTT
.,TRBJ1-3,TRBV5-1,TRBD1,CASSSGQASGNTIYF,TGCGCCAGCAGCTCGGGACAGGCCTCTGGAAACACCATATATTTT
.,TRBJ1-1,TRBV6-5,.,CASRGHWDTEAFF,TGTGCCAGCAGGGGACATTGGGACACTGAAGCTTTCTTT
.,TRBJ2-3,TRBV6-1,TRBD2,CASSEVELLAGVDTQYF,TGTGCCAGCAGTGAAGTGGAACTTCTCGCGGGGGTGGATACGCAGTATTTT
.,TRBJ1-3,TRBV30,.,CAWSRGNSGNTIYF,TGTGCCTGGAGTAGGGGGAACTCTGGAAACACCATATATTTT
.,TRBJ2-2,TRBV18,.,CASSLRGTGELFF,TGTGCCAGCTCACTTCGGGGGACCGGGGAGCTGTTTTTT
.,TRBJ2-1,TRBV25-1,TRBD2,CASSDSGGIYNEQFF,TGTGCCAGCAGTGATAGCGGGGGGATATACAATGAGCAGTTCTTC
.,TRBJ1-4,TRBV4-1,TRBD1,CASSQSQGAANEKLFF,TGCGCCAGCAGCCAGTCACAGGGGGCTGCTAATGAAAAACTGTTTTTT
.,TRBJ1-3,TRBV11-2,.,CASSRRTRHSSGNTIYF,TGTGCCAGCAGCCGCCGGACACGCCACAGCTCTGGAAACACCATATATTTT